This TCR beta chain was captured by sequencing in a study of blood T cell repertoires in COVID-19 (dated by TCRdb to about 2020). General notes on the study: The collaborator samples originated in the United States, Italy and Spain and spanned the acute and convalescent phases of COVID-19. The dataset comprised deeply sampled blood TCRbeta repertoires from subjects exposed to, actively infected with, or recovered from COVID-19. Samples came from the ongoing ImmuneRACE study (first 160 participants) plus 1,254 subjects from 6 global collaborators. The repertoires were released in a freely available public database meant as a resource for research on the immune response to SARS-CoV-2. Sample metadata almost always included a de-identified subject ID, COVID-19 status, age in years and sex. The material from the prospective study consisted of cDNA or gDNA derived from T cells, B-cell-depleted T cells, or PBMCs. Where HLA class I and class II types were available, the types were taken from metadata supplied by the sample provider, not from assay-based typing. The research as a whole found: The quantity of clinical and demographic metadata differed by source and by participant and was supplied without curation.

As concerns this clone: It has no known antigen specificity. Qualities for individual bases were not recorded, and no much larger clone is one base off.

The immunoSEQ Assay, a bias-controlled multiplex PCR, was used to amplify TCRbeta CDR3 regions from genomic DNA. In the source study's methods: Nucleated cell counts per sample were estimated from amplification of reference gene primers within the assay. To quantify the absolute abundance of each unique TCRbeta CDR3 rearrangement, sequence reads were collapsed and filtered. For each sample, productive Simpson clonality was calculated as the square root of Simpson's diversity index over productive rearrangements. What TCRdb holds here is the immuneACCESS table cut down to in-frame rearrangements. Part of the clones is not present; checked against another copy, under half of the missing clones reflect an unresolved V gene, and the others are unexplained. V and J calls and clone size are as listed in that table; D and trimming were resolved from the DNA. In this sample the table shows roughly 18,000 clones, 77% of which occur a single time. Jointly, the top ten make up 16% of the sample.

One collaborating source in Seattle enrolled patients during active infection and followed them longitudinally through the course of disease. Whole blood was collected in K2EDTA tubes by collaborating institutions according to the institutions' own protocols. Collaborator samples were shipped for TCRbeta analysis as frozen whole blood, isolated PBMCs, or DNA extracted from either sample type. There are 18 amino acids in the CDR3, from cysteine to phenylalanine inclusive. Of all the DNA, just the CDR3 is kept, 54 bases in frame from base 1. V is trimmed back by 0 bases and J by 2 bases, and the junction contains 9 bases that no gene match accounts for. The germline V gene (reference sequence) sets CDR1 to SGHKS and CDR2 to YYEKEE.

Sequencing was done on a sample of peripheral blood. The chain links TRBV5-5 with TRBJ1-1, and 11 junctional nucleotides match TRBD1. This TCR was sampled from a man between 65 and 80 years old with COVID-19, enrolled during active disease. The DNA sequence follows: TGTGCCAGCAGCTTGGGTAGGACAGGGGGCTACTTTAACACTGAAGCTTTCTTT. It translates as CASSLGRTGGYFNTEAFF.